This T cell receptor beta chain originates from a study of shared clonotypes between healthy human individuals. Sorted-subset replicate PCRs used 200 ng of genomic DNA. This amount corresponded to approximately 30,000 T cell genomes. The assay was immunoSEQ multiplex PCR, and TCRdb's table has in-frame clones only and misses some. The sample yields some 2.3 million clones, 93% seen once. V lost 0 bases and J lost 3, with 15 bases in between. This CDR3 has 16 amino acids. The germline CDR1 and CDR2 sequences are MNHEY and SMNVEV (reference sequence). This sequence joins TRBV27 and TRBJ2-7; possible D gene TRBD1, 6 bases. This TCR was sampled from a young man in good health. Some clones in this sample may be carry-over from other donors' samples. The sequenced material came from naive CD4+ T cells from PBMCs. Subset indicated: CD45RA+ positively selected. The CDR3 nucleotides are TGTGCCAGCAGTTTATCGCCTCGACGAGGGGGCTACGAGCAGTACTTC. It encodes CASSLSPRRGGYEQYF.